This is a list of T cell receptor beta chains from one sample in a study of CD8 T cells in ankylosing spondylitis. TCRdb itself ran the 5' RACE reads through MiXCR, one entry per CDR3 protein. The sample contains 210,000 or so distinct CDR3 sequences, 25% to 30% of which appear only once. The sequencing sample was made of blood, either unsorted or a sorted T cell fraction (not recorded which). The source is a male donor with ankylosing spondylitis or in good health (not recorded which). The CDR3 runs from the conserved cysteine through the conserved F or W. Each record gives: V gene, J gene, D gene, clone size, CDR3 DNA, CDR3 protein. The D gene is left open where the match is weak. Expanded clones are given a class, and other clones once, few, many or no size at all.

>TRBV5-1|TRBJ2-7|-|-
TGCGCCAGCAGCTTGGGGCTAGCCGTCTACGAGCAGTACTTC
CASSLGLAVYEQYF
>TRBV29-1|TRBJ2-7|-|-
TGCAGCACCCACGACGAGGACACCTACGAGCAGTACTTC
CSTHDEDTYEQYF
>TRBV25-1|TRBJ2-3|TRBD2|once
TGTGCCAGCGAGCCTTCGACTAGCGGGGACGCAGATACGCAGTATTTT
CASEPSTSGDADTQYF
>TRBV7-2|TRBJ2-3|-|-
TGTGCCAGCAGCTTAAGGGTAGATACGCAGTATTTT
CASSLRVDTQYF
>TRBV29-1|TRBJ1-2|-|many
TGCAGCGTTGGGCCCGGACAGAACTATGGCTACACCTTC
CSVGPGQNYGYTF
>TRBV12-3/TRBV12-4|TRBJ2-3|-|few
TGTGCCAGCAGCGCTTTTGCCTCGGCTAGCGATTTGAGGGATACGCAGTATTTT
CASSAFASASDLRDTQYF
>TRBV6-1|TRBJ2-7|-|-
TGTGCCAGCAGTGCAGGGTGGTCGAACGCCTACGAGCAGTACTTC
CASSAGWSNAYEQYF
>TRBV6-1|TRBJ2-7|TRBD1|many
TGTGCCAGCAGTGTATACAGGGGACACTACGAGCAGTACTTC
CASSVYRGHYEQYF
>TRBV15|TRBJ2-7|TRBD1|-
TGTGCCACCAGCAGAGAAGCACGACAGGGCGGCGAGCAGTACTTC
CATSREARQGGEQYF
>TRBV6-1|TRBJ2-5|-|-
TGTGCCAGCAGTGCGGCAGGGGTAGAGACCCAGTACTTC
CASSAAGVETQYF
>TRBV20-1|TRBJ2-1|TRBD2|few
TGCAGTGCTAGAGGTCCCGGGACTAGCGGCAATGAGCAGTTCTTC
CSARGPGTSGNEQFF
>TRBV5-5|TRBJ1-1|-|few
TGTGCCAGCGGGTTTTCGGGACACGGGAACACTGAAGCTTTCTTT
CASGFSGHGNTEAFF
>TRBV7-6|TRBJ2-2|-|many
TGTGCCAGCAGCTTAACGGCCGGGGAGCTGTTTTTT
CASSLTAGELFF
>TRBV12-3/TRBV12-4|TRBJ2-5|-|few
TGTGCCAGCAGTTTAATGGCGGTGGGGACCCAGTACTTC
CASSLMAVGTQYF
>TRBV12-3/TRBV12-4|TRBJ2-3|TRBD2|many
TGTGCCAGCAGCTGGACTAGCGGCCTCGGAAATACGCAGTATTTT
CASSWTSGLGNTQYF
>TRBV4-2|TRBJ2-2|-|-
TGTGCCAGCAGCCAAGATGGGACTGCTGCGGCCGGGGAGCTGTTTTTT
CASSQDGTAAAGELFF
>TRBV18|TRBJ2-7|TRBD1|many
TGTGCCAGCTCACCAATGCCCGACAGGGTGGGGTACGAGCAGTACTTC
CASSPMPDRVGYEQYF
>TRBV13|TRBJ2-7|TRBD2|once
TGTGCCAGCAGTTCACGTCCTAGCGGACCTAGCGAGCAGTACTTC
CASSSRPSGPSEQYF
>TRBV15|TRBJ2-7|-|many
TGTGCCACCAGCAGAGGGGGGGGGCCATACGAGCAGTACTTC
CATSRGGGPYEQYF
>TRBV28|TRBJ1-1|-|many
TGTGCCAGCATCCCGGCAACGTGGAACACTGAAGCTTTCTTT
CASIPATWNTEAFF
>TRBV11-1|TRBJ2-7|-|-
TGTGCCAGCAGCCCTTCGGCAGGATCCTACGAGCAGTACTTC
CASSPSAGSYEQYF
>TRBV20-1|TRBJ1-1|-|few
TGCAGTGCTAGCTGGGGAACTGAAGCTTTCTTT
CSASWGTEAFF
>TRBV10-3|TRBJ1-1|-|many
TGTGCCATCAGACCCCCTGGGATAGGGTCTGAAGCTTTCTTT
CAIRPPGIGSEAFF
>TRBV20-1|TRBJ2-3|-|-
TGCTGTGCCCGCGGGCGTACTAACAGTATCACAGATACGCAGTATTTT
CCARGRTNSITDTQYF
>TRBV5-6|TRBJ1-1|TRBD1|many
TGTGCCAGCAGTTCCCCCGGGACAGCTGGAGCTTTCTTT
CASSSPGTAGAFF
>TRBV3-1|TRBJ2-1|TRBD2|-
TGTGCCTTCAGCCCAGGGTATAGCGGGATGCCAGGGACCTACAATGAGCAGTTCTTC
CAFSPGYSGMPGTYNEQFF
>TRBV20-1|TRBJ1-2|-|few
TGCAGTGCTCTCCGGGGGGCCAATAATGGCTACACCTTC
CSALRGANNGYTF
>TRBV12-3/TRBV12-4|TRBJ1-6|-|many
TGTGCCAGCAGTTTGGCTTGGGGTTCACCCCTCCACTTT
CASSLAWGSPLHF
>TRBV12-3/TRBV12-4|TRBJ1-5|-|few
TGTGCCAGCAGCCTATTAGAAACAGGTAGCAATCAGCCCCAGCATTTT
CASSLLETGSNQPQHF
>TRBV29-1|TRBJ2-1|TRBD2|few
TGCAGCGTTGTAATGACCGGGACTAGCGGGGCCCGCTCCTACAATGAGCAGTTCTTC
CSVVMTGTSGARSYNEQFF
>TRBV7-2|TRBJ2-1|-|-
TGTGCCAGCAGCTTCGGACCGCTGTATGAGCAGTTCTTC
CASSFGPLYEQFF
>TRBV4-1|TRBJ2-7|-|few
TGCGCCAGCAGCCAGGTCCCAGGGCCCTACGAGCAGTACTTC
CASSQVPGPYEQYF
>TRBV27|TRBJ2-1|-|many
TGTGCCAGCAGCAACGGCCACAGCACGGAGGGACAGAATGAGCAGTTCTTC
CASSNGHSTEGQNEQFF
>TRBV20-1|TRBJ2-7|-|many
TGCAGTGCTAGAGGACTAGGTTTTAGGGAATACGAGCAGTACTTC
CSARGLGFREYEQYF
>TRBV11-1|TRBJ2-1|-|many
TGTGCCAGCAGCTCCCCGGGACAAGCACACAATGAGCAGTTCTTC
CASSSPGQAHNEQFF
>TRBV5-1|TRBJ2-5|TRBD1|many
TGCGCCAGCAGCACGGGACAGCAAGAGACCCAGTACTTC
CASSTGQQETQYF
>TRBV7-2|TRBJ2-1|-|-
TGTGCCAGCAGCTTAGCGGTAAAATACAATGAGCAGTTCTTC
CASSLAVKYNEQFF
>TRBV20-1|TRBJ2-3|TRBD2|few
TGCAGTGCTACAAGATATAGCGGGAGGGGGGCAGATACGCAGTATTTT
CSATRYSGRGADTQYF
>TRBV5-1|TRBJ2-7|TRBD2|many
TGCGCCAGCAGCGGGGGACTAGCGGGGCCCGAGCAGTACTTC
CASSGGLAGPEQYF
>TRBV12-3/TRBV12-4|TRBJ2-1|TRBD2|many
TGTGCCAGCAGCCAGAAGGGACTAGCCACGGGCAATGAGCAGTTCTTC
CASSQKGLATGNEQFF
>TRBV6-5|TRBJ2-2|-|many
TGTGCCAGCAGTTACTCGGCAGGCCTACTGAACACCGGGGAGCTGTTTTTT
CASSYSAGLLNTGELFF
>TRBV11-2|TRBJ2-3|TRBD2|many
TGTGCCAGCAGCTTAGATCTCGGTGGCGGGAGGTTCACAGATACGCAGTATTTT
CASSLDLGGGRFTDTQYF
>TRBV12-3/TRBV12-4|TRBJ2-6|-|-
TGTGCCAGCACCTCTGGGGCCAACGTCCTGACTTTC
CASTSGANVLTF
>TRBV6-5|TRBJ2-3|-|-
TGTGCCAGCAGTTACGTAGGAGGGAGAGGGTACACAGATACGCAGTATTTT
CASSYVGGRGYTDTQYF
>TRBV6-1|TRBJ2-1|-|-
TGTGCCAGCGCGCAGGGCTATGAGCAGTTCTTC
CASAQGYEQFF
>TRBV5-1|TRBJ2-3|-|-
TGCGCCAGCAGCTTGGTCGCGCGCACAGATACGCAGTATTTT
CASSLVARTDTQYF
>TRBV10-3|TRBJ2-5|-|few
TGTGCCATCAGTGAGCCAAGAGGGGGAGAAGAGACCCAGTACTTC
CAISEPRGGEETQYF
>TRBV5-1|TRBJ1-1|-|few
TGCGCCAGCAGCAGGGTCGGGACTGAAGCTTTCTTT
CASSRVGTEAFF
>TRBV6-1|TRBJ2-7|-|-
TGTGCCAACTCAGGAGGGGGAGACAGGGAGATAGACGAGCAGTACTTC
CANSGGGDREIDEQYF
>TRBV15|TRBJ1-5|-|many
TGTGCCACCAGCAGAGATGGGGCAGTTAGCAATCAGCCCCAGCATTTT
CATSRDGAVSNQPQHF
>TRBV18|TRBJ1-5|TRBD1|few
TGTGCCAGCTCACTCCGAAAAACAGGGGGCAGCAATCAGCCCCAGCATTTT
CASSLRKTGGSNQPQHF
>TRBV10-3|TRBJ2-1|TRBD1|many
TGTGCCATCAGAGAAACCGGGACAGGGAACAATGAGCAGTTCTTC
CAIRETGTGNNEQFF
>TRBV7-2|TRBJ2-5|-|-
TGTGCCAGCAGCTATGTCCGAGAGACCCAGTACTTC
CASSYVRETQYF